This T cell receptor (beta chain) comes out of a study of cytomegalovirus exposure and HLA in healthy donors. The overall study: The Caucasian-associated ancestry cluster held roughly 80% of a few hundred genotyped donors. Study-level results: High specificity and sensitivity for cytomegalovirus status were reported for the classifier. Researchers catalogued around 150 TCR beta chains as cytomegalovirus-associated.

Concerning this clone itself: Its antigen is not identified.

This PCR relied on a set of 60 Vbeta primers and 13 Jbeta primers. Only in-frame clones appear in the TCRdb table, and some are missing; sequencing was by immunoSEQ multiplex PCR. The data hold roughly 150,000 clones, with 64% observed a single time. The length of the CDR3 is 16 residues. Between the trimmed V and J ends, which lost 3 bases and 4 bases, there was a span of 17 bases. Per the germline V gene, CDR1 is SGHRS and CDR2 is YFSETQ. V usage is TRBV5-1 and J usage is TRBJ1-5; D uncertain. The specimen sequenced was PBMCs. The sequence derives from a woman in her 30s in good health and CMV-seropositive. CDR3 sequence reads: CASSSGSDFGNQPQHF. As DNA, the CDR3 is TGCGCCAGCAGCTCGGGGTCGGACTTCGGTAATCAGCCCCAGCATTTT.